This is a list of T cell receptor beta chains from one sample in a study of blood T cell repertoires in COVID-19. Clones were sequenced by immunoSEQ multiplex PCR, and TCRdb holds only the in-frame ones, with some missing. Of over 95,000 clones in the sample, about four fifths are singletons; the top ten hold roughly 8.1%. What was sequenced was peripheral blood. The receptors derive from a woman aged 40 to 49 with acute or convalescent COVID-19. The CDR3 runs from the conserved cysteine through the conserved F or W. Each record gives: CDR3 protein, V gene, clone size. Size is omitted from some rows. Given values are once, few, many or a class for expanded clones.

CASIGGRAGELFF	TRBV12-3/TRBV12-4	.
CASLTVAGDTDTQYF	TRBV6-6	.
CASRRGPFSGGELFF	TRBV6-5	few
CAIRKDREKSSYEQYF	TRBV10-3	.
CASSLARGLRDTPGNTIYF	TRBV5-8	.
CAISTGGGTEAFF	TRBV12-3/TRBV12-4	.
CASGLSGTGRSYTF	TRBV12-5	.
CSVGVGGLVAFF	TRBV29-1	.
CASSGTRDRAEQYF	TRBV11-2	.
CASSLGPNHGYTF	TRBV27	few
CASTDRVPNTGELFF	TRBV6-5	once
CASSYRGDYNSPLHF	TRBV5-6	.
CASSQVDREGYTF	TRBV4-3	.
CASSISRGQETQYF	TRBV6-2/TRBV6-3	.
CASSSGIGEAFF	TRBV5-1	.
CSVTYVGTGLGNEQFF	TRBV29-1	once
CAWTGRDEQFF	TRBV30	.
CASSRTGGGYGYTF	TRBV6-2/TRBV6-3	.
CASSIGTAPNYGYTF	TRBV19	.
CASSQEDGANEKLFF	TRBV4-3	few
CASSENSGGAVF	TRBV9	.
CASSVDRVDQPQHF	TRBV19	few
CASSVGDRGPSRSSYNEQFF	TRBV9	.
CASSEALERGYNEQFF	TRBV6-1	.
CASSYGRGIRGTEAFF	TRBV6-5	once
CASSFLQGALNYGYTF	TRBV19	.
CASSSQQGPNEKLFF	TRBV7-2	.
CASSQGGNTEAFF	TRBV7-9	.
CASSAGRYEQYF	TRBV5-4	.
CASSRSRGFGDSPLHF	TRBV19	.
CASSQVGTDLYGYTF	TRBV4-2	once
CASNSGRGNTEAFF	TRBV7-8	.
CASSSTGYHTEAFF	TRBV6-5	.
CAWREYGTAGTEAFF	TRBV30	.
CASRPGASGGNEQFF	TRBV7-2	once
CASSLGQGGYGYTF	TRBV7-2	.
CASSPSLRAGNNEQFF	TRBV5-4	.
CASRFNGQGEYGYTF	TRBV6-5	once